This T cell receptor beta chain was retrieved from a study of monozygotic twins with cystic fibrosis. Overall study context: Library input was about 3 micrograms of fragmented DNA, with 15 PCR cycles. Study-wide results and caveats: Monozygotic CF twin pairs shared significantly more nucleotide-identical clonotypes than unrelated CF individuals did.

The assay was immunoSEQ multiplex PCR, and TCRdb's table has in-frame clones only and misses some. The data hold 8,000 to 10,000 clones, with 98% observed a single time. As to this clone: Its antigen is not known.

Germline V gene sequence: CDR1 SGHDN, CDR2 FVKESK. The CDR3 sequence is 14 residues long. Source material: blood. This receptor was taken from a girl aged 2-10 years with cystic fibrosis. The genes are TRBV14 and TRBJ2-5; 8 bases are shared with TRBD2. TRBJ2-7 matches the DNA end more closely, so the J call is doubtful. CDR3 DNA sequence: TGTGCCAGCAGCCAAGGACTAGCGCCCTACGAGCAGTACTTC. Translation: CASSQGLAPYEQYF.